The 12 T cell receptor beta chains reported below all come from one sample, sequenced in a study of T cell responses to AZD1222 COVID-19 vaccine. Assay used: immunoSEQ multiplex PCR; TCRdb lists only in-frame clones, some missing. The repertoire holds roughly 180,000 clones, with about 89% as singletons. The sequenced sample was peripheral blood, obtained on day 0 of AZD1222 vaccination. The receptors shown here come from an adult in good health.

The chain is built from TRBV9 and TRBJ2-2, with 9 nucleotides matching TRBD2. This CDR3 has 14 amino acids. The germline V gene encodes CDR1 SGDLS and CDR2 YYNGEE. Losses at the gene ends were 7 bases for V and 5 bases for J; bases not matched to a gene: 6. The CDR3 sequence is CASRGRGGTGELFF. The CDR3 coding sequence is TGTGCCAGCCGCGGGAGGGGAGGGACCGGGGAGCTGTTTTTT.

The chain joins TRBV29-1 to TRBJ2-7; D gene uncertain. The CDR3 contains 13 residues. The germline CDR1 and CDR2 sequences are SQVTM and ANQGSEA. V lost 1 base, J lost 5 bases, and 12 bases lay in between. The DNA of the CDR3 is TGCAGCGTTGAAGGCCGCCTGAGAAACGAGCAGTACTTC. Translation: CSVEGRLRNEQYF.

The gene calls are TRBV12-3 or TRBV12-4 and TRBJ2-3, with D perhaps TRBD2 (5 bases). CDR3 size: 12 residues. Trimming removed 7 bases from V and 10 bases from J, with 15 bases in between. The CDR3 sequence: CASTGPGYAQYF. Here the CDR3 DNA reads TGTGCCAGCACGGGCCCGGGGTACGCGCAGTATTTT.

The chain carries TRBV7-3 and TRBJ2-7; D is uncertain. Germline assignment: CDR1 SGHTA and CDR2 FQGTGA. V was pared by 4 bases and J by 1 base, with 5 bases between. The CDR3 consists of 12 residues. This CDR3 reads CASSSLSYEQYF. CDR3 nucleotides: TGTGCCAGCAGCTCCCTTTCCTACGAGCAGTACTTC.

The CDR3 DNA reads TGTGCCAGCTCGCGGGACAGGGGCGCTGGGGAGCTGTTTTTT. Translating gives CASSRDRGAGELFF. The genes are TRBV28 and TRBJ2-2, with 10 bases identical to TRBD1. Germline V gives CDR1 MDHEN, CDR2 SYDVKM. This CDR3 region has 14 residues. With 8 bases clipped from V and 8 bases from J, the junction kept 8 bases outside the gene matches.

This chain links TRBV25-1 with TRBJ1-1; D unresolved. The germline V gene has CDR1 MGHDK and CDR2 SYGVNS. The V end was cut by 3 bases, the J end by 0 bases, with 5 bases between. This CDR3 has 13 amino acids. This CDR3 is CASSDPMNTEAFF. The DNA for the CDR3 is TGTGCCAGCAGTGATCCCATGAACACTGAAGCTTTCTTT.

The chain carries TRBV27 and TRBJ2-1; either TRBD1 or TRBD2 may fit D (7 bases each). V was cut by 6 bases and J by 3 bases, with 12 bases left in between. Germline CDR1 reads MNHEY; CDR2 reads SMNVEV (reference sequence). The CDR3 loop spans 14 amino acids. In nucleotides, the CDR3 is TGTGCCAGCAGACAGGGGACTAACTACAATGAGCAGTTCTTC. Amino acid sequence: CASRQGTNYNEQFF.

The V call is TRBV7-9, the J call TRBJ2-5; 9 bases line up with TRBD1. The CDR3 has 17 amino acids. V was pared by 5 bases and J by 3 bases, with 13 bases of the junction left unmatched. Per the germline V gene, CDR1 is SEHNR and CDR2 is FQNEAQ (reference sequence). The CDR3 DNA reads TGTGCCAGCAGCCCTGTGGGACAGGGTCGGGGAAAAGAGACCCAGTACTTC. Translating it yields CASSPVGQGRGKETQYF. Supplemented by reference TRBV7-9 and TRBJ2-5, the full variable domain reads DTGVSQNPRHKITKRGQNVTFRCDPISEHNRLYWYRQTLGQGPEFLTYFQNEAQLEKSRLLSDRFSAERPKGSFSTLEIQRTEQGDSAMYLCASSPVGQGRGKETQYFGPGTRLLVL.

This clone appeared a single time. The chain combines TRBV19 with TRBJ1-6, with 10 nucleotides matching TRBD1. Germline V gene lookup returns CDR1 LNHDA and CDR2 SQIVND (reference sequence). The CDR3 length is 16 residues. J lost 7 bases, V lost 5 bases, and 8 bases had no gene match. Here the CDR3 reads CASSSYRDRGNSPLHF. The CDR3 DNA follows: TGTGCCAGTAGTTCCTACCGGGACAGGGGAAATTCACCCCTCCACTTT.

This clone was counted between two and nine times. V usage is TRBV5-1 and J usage is TRBJ1-1, with D possibly matching TRBD1 (5 bases). With 0 bases removed from V and 6 bases from J, the gap between germline ends came to 12 bases. The CDR3 is 14 amino acids. In germline, CDR1 is SGHRS, CDR2 YFSETQ. CDR3 protein: CASSLDLRGAEAFF. The CDR3 bases are TGCGCCAGCAGCTTGGACCTCCGGGGGGCTGAAGCTTTCTTT.

The rearrangement uses TRBV2 and TRBJ2-1, with D maybe TRBD2 (6 bases). CDR3 length equals 15 residues. Trimming took off 10 bases at V and 5 bases at J, with 21 bases between the two ends. The germline gives CDR1 SNHLY, CDR2 FYNNEI. CDR3 sequence reads: CATSLGDSANNEQFF. CDR3 in DNA: TGTGCCACCTCGTTAGGGGACTCGGCTAACAATGAGCAGTTCTTC.

V usage is TRBV10-3 and J usage is TRBJ1-2, with D perhaps TRBD1 (5 bases). The CDR3 contains 15 residues. Germline loops: CDR1 ENHRY, CDR2 SYGVKD. The ends were cut back, 6 bases at V and 4 bases at J, with 18 bases in the middle. This CDR3 is CAISAEGTAAYGYTF. For the CDR3, the DNA is TGTGCCATCAGCGCAGAGGGGACGGCTGCCTATGGCTACACCTTC.